This passage covers 20 T cell receptor beta chains from one sample sequenced in a study of cytomegalovirus exposure and HLA in healthy donors. 60 Vbeta and 13 Jbeta primers were used in PCR. Some clones are missing from TCRdb's copy, which holds only in-frame ones; the method was immunoSEQ multiplex PCR. In total, the table holds some 160,000 clones. The sequenced material came from PBMCs. These TCRs come from a man aged 30 to 45 in good health and CMV-seronegative.

This chain connects TRBV29-1 to TRBJ2-1; weak D call: TRBD2 (5 bases). From germline, CDR1 is SQVTM and CDR2 ANQGSEA. With 7 bases removed from V and 0 bases from J, the gap between germline ends came to 13 bases. This CDR3 has 14 amino acids. The DNA for the CDR3 is TGCAGCGCCGGACGAGACTACTCCTACAATGAGCAGTTCTTC. Its translation: CSAGRDYSYNEQFF.

With respect to this clone: The same CDR3 also results from other DNA sequences found in this sample. The rearrangement links TRBV5-1 to TRBJ1-4; the match to TRBD1 covers 9 bases. The V segment lost 4 bases and the J segment 8 bases; nucleotides outside the gene matches: 6. Germline V lookup: CDR1 SGHRS, CDR2 YFSETQ. This CDR3 region has 14 residues. CDR3 sequence (DNA): TGCGCCAGCAGCCCTGGGACAGGGCCAGAAAAACTGTTTTTT. This translates into CASSPGTGPEKLFF.

The chain recombines TRBV4-3 with TRBJ1-1; TRBD1 matches 8 bases. Germline CDR1 and CDR2: LGHNA and YSLEER. The V gene end was trimmed by 0 bases and the J gene end by 3 bases; junction bases not matched to a gene: 3. CDR3 length: 15 amino acids. The CDR3 here is CASSQDWGQDTEAFF. CDR3 nucleotide sequence: TGCGCCAGCAGCCAAGATTGGGGACAGGACACTGAAGCTTTCTTT.

The chain carries TRBV27 and TRBJ1-1; 7 nucleotides match TRBD1. Losses at the gene ends were 3 bases for V and 7 bases for J; bases not matched to a gene: 11. The CDR3 sequence is 15 residues long. Germline V gives CDR1 MNHEY, CDR2 SMNVEV (reference sequence). The CDR3 nucleotides are TGTGCCAGCAGTTTTATAGGGACAGCACCTCATGAAGCTTTCTTT. Residues: CASSFIGTAPHEAFF.

The J gene is TRBJ2-1, the V gene TRBV7-3; 8 nucleotides match TRBD2. CDR3 length: 15 amino acids. Germline CDR1 reads SGHTA; CDR2 reads FQGTGA. After removal of 2 bases from V and 8 bases from J, the junction contained 8 bases not matched to a gene. For the CDR3, the DNA is TGTGCCAGCAGCTTATCCCGGACTAGCTTCCATGAGCAGTTCTTC. This sequence encodes CASSLSRTSFHEQFF.

The chain employs TRBV11-1 and TRBJ2-2; D is undetermined. Per the germline V gene, CDR1 is SGHAT and CDR2 is FQDESV (reference sequence). V dropped 4 bases and J dropped 0 bases, with 9 bases sitting between them. This CDR3 comprises 15 residues. CDR3 sequence reads: CASSSSVSNTGELFF. DNA for the CDR3: TGTGCCAGCAGCTCTTCAGTATCGAACACCGGGGAGCTGTTTTTT.

The V and J genes are TRBV2 and TRBJ2-5; 7 bases align to TRBD2. The CDR3 is 13 residues long. V gave up 3 bases and J gave up 4 bases; unmatched junction bases: 2. Per germline, CDR1 SNHLY and CDR2 FYNNEI. CDR3 DNA sequence: TGTGCCAGCAGTGAGACTAGCCCAGAGACCCAGTACTTC. This gives the protein CASSETSPETQYF.

Turning to this clone: Relative to the germline gene, one junction end is altered; a read error may explain this. V gene TRBV19 combines with J gene TRBJ2-5; 7 bases fit TRBD1. The CDR3 has 15 amino acids. The germline gives CDR1 LNHDA, CDR2 SQIVND (reference sequence). CDR3 in amino acids: CASISGQRNQGTQYF. CDR3 DNA: TGTGCCAGTATATCGGGACAGCGAAACCAAGGGACCCAGTACTTC.

CDR3 nucleotide sequence: TGCGCCAGCAGCCAAGATTGGCCGACCGGGGAGCTGTTTTTT. The encoded protein is CASSQDWPTGELFF. The rearrangement joins TRBV4-3 to TRBJ2-2, with unresolved D. The CDR3 contains 14 residues. V lost 0 bases and J 5 bases, leaving 7 bases between the germline ends. Germline CDR1 and CDR2: LGHNA and YSLEER.

V usage is TRBV27 and J usage is TRBJ2-7; 8 bases map to TRBD2. This CDR3 has 15 amino acids. CDR1 MNHEY and CDR2 SMNVEV come from the germline V gene (reference sequence). V lost 0 bases to trimming and J lost 4 bases; unmatched junction nucleotides: 5. The CDR3: CASSLSGLAAYEQYF. The CDR3 nucleotides read TGTGCCAGCAGTTTATCAGGACTAGCTGCTTACGAGCAGTACTTC.

V and J are TRBV10-3 and TRBJ1-1; D is uncertain. Looked up from germline, CDR1 is ENHRY and CDR2 is SYGVKD. This CDR3 has 11 amino acids. V was clipped by 4 bases and J by 7 bases, with 7 bases between them. DNA of the CDR3: TGTGCCATCAGTGGCGCATATGAAGCTTTCTTT. Encoded protein: CAISGAYEAFF.

The chain uses TRBV28 and TRBJ2-3, with a possible D match to TRBD2 (6 bases). Per germline, CDR1 MDHEN and CDR2 SYDVKM. The CDR3 consists of 17 residues. V was trimmed by 6 bases and J by 2 bases, leaving 21 bases between them. The CDR3 is CASSLYNFGGFTDTQYF. In DNA, the CDR3 is TGTGCCAGCAGCCTCTATAACTTTGGGGGGTTCACAGATACGCAGTATTTT.

J is TRBJ2-3 and V is TRBV9; TRBD2 is a possible D gene (5 bases). CDR3 length: 17 residues. V was cut by 0 bases and J by 1 base, with 15 bases left in between. Germline V gene sequence: CDR1 SGDLS, CDR2 YYNGEE. CDR3 bases: TGTGCCAGCAGCGTAGGCGGGTACCTTACTGGCACAGATACGCAGTATTTT. It translates to CASSVGGYLTGTDTQYF.

V usage is TRBV9 and J usage is TRBJ2-1; 11 bases map to TRBD2. Germline values: CDR1 SGDLS, CDR2 YYNGEE. This CDR3 contains 18 residues. J gave up 5 bases and V 3 bases, and 13 bases lay outside the gene matches. CDR3 region: CASSERGGRTSGHNEQFF. The CDR3, as DNA: TGTGCCAGCAGCGAGAGGGGGGGGAGGACTAGCGGGCACAATGAGCAGTTCTTC.

The chain joins TRBV10-1 to TRBJ1-2; D gene unclear. Per the germline V gene, CDR1 is WNHNN and CDR2 is SYGVQD (reference sequence). CDR3 size: 15 residues. Trimming cost V 6 bases and J 4 bases, with 18 bases left between them. Written as DNA, the CDR3 is TGCGCCAGCAGCCCCGGGGTAATGACCCGCTATGGCTACACCTTC. This codes for CASSPGVMTRYGYTF.

This chain links TRBV7-2 with TRBJ2-1, with TRBD1 matching over 7 bases. CDR3 size: 14 residues. With 5 bases clipped from V and 8 bases from J, the junction kept 9 bases outside the gene matches. In germline, CDR1 is SGHTA, CDR2 FQGNSA. The CDR3 protein is CASSPTGDSHEQFF. The CDR3 bases are TGTGCCAGCAGCCCTACCGGGGACAGCCATGAGCAGTTCTTC. Variable domain in full (rest from reference TRBV7-2 and TRBJ2-1): GAGVSQSPSNKVTEKGKDVELRCDPISGHTALYWYRQSLGQGLEFLIYFQGNSAPDKSGLPSDRFSAERTGGSVSTLTIQRTQQEDSAVYLCASSPTGDSHEQFFGPGTRLTVL.

J is TRBJ1-5 and V is TRBV5-5; D uncertain. V was shortened by 0 bases and J by 4 bases, with 8 bases between the two germline ends. Germline CDR1 is SGHKS and CDR2 is YYEKEE (reference sequence). The CDR3 spans 14 residues. CDR3 region: CASSLGELNQPQHF. DNA for the CDR3: TGTGCCAGCAGCTTGGGAGAGCTTAATCAGCCCCAGCATTTT.

The chain joins TRBV15 to TRBJ1-2; 7 bases agree with TRBD1. The CDR3 is 15 amino acids. Germline V CDR1 and CDR2: LNHNV, YYDKDF (reference sequence). J was trimmed by 3 bases and V by 6 bases; bases with no gene match: 10. CDR3 sequence: CATRLNSGGDYGYTF. Here the CDR3 DNA reads TGTGCCACCAGGCTTAATTCAGGGGGTGACTATGGCTACACCTTC. The full variable domain, rest sourced from reference TRBV15 and TRBJ1-2, is DAMVIQNPRYQVTQFGKPVTLSCSQTLNHNVMYWYQQKSSQAPKLLFHYYDKDFNNEADTPDNFQSRRPNTSFCFLDIRSPGLGDTAMYLCATRLNSGGDYGYTFGSGTRLTVV.

CDR3 in amino acids: CASSSYFGGSDGGELFF. As DNA, the CDR3 is TGTGCCAGCAGCTCCTATTTCGGGGGGAGCGACGGGGGGGAGCTGTTTTTT. The chain couples TRBV11-3 to TRBJ2-2, with 7 positions matching TRBD2. The germline V gene encodes CDR1 SGHNT and CDR2 YENEEA. The CDR3 has 17 residues. Trimming at V came to 4 bases and at J to 8 bases, leaving 16 bases not matched to a gene.

This chain links TRBV5-1 with TRBJ1-2, with a weak D call TRBD1 (5 bases). Deletions cut 0 bases from V and 0 bases from J, with 12 bases between. Germline V CDR1 and CDR2: SGHRS, YFSETQ. CDR3 size: 16 residues. CDR3 in DNA: TGCGCCAGCAGCTTGGGGGGGACTCCCCCTAACTATGGCTACACCTTC. Its translation: CASSLGGTPPNYGYTF.